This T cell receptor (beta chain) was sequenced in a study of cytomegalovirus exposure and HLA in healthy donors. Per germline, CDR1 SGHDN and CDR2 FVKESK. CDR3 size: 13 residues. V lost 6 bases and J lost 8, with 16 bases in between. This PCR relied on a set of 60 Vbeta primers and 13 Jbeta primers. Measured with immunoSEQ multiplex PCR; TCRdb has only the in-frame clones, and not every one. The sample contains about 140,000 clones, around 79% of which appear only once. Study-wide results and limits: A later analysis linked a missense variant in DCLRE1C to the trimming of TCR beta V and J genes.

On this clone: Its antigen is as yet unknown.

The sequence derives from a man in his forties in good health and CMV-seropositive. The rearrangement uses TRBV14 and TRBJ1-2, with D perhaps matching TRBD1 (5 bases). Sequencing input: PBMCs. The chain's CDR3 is CASSGRVSWGYTF. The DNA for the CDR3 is TGTGCCAGCAGTGGCAGGGTTTCGTGGGGCTACACCTTC. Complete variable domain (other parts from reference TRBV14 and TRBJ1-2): EAGVTQFPSHSVIEKGQTVTLRCDPISGHDNLYWYRRVMGKEIKFLLHFVKESKQDESGMPNNRFLAERTGGTYSTLKVQPAELEDSGVYFCASSGRVSWGYTFGSGTRLTVV.